The next 3 T cell receptor beta chains were all read from a single sample in a study of cytomegalovirus exposure and HLA in healthy donors. PCR employed 60 Vbeta and 13 Jbeta primers. Generated by immunoSEQ multiplex PCR, the TCRdb table keeps only in-frame clones and is missing some. The specimen's table records tens of thousands of clones. Sequenced input: PBMCs. The receptors shown here come from a young woman in good health and CMV-seronegative.

This chain links TRBV6-5 with TRBJ1-1, with D possibly TRBD1 on 5 matching bases. The CDR3 consists of 12 residues. Germline loops: CDR1 MNHEY, CDR2 SVGAGI. Trimming shortened V by 8 bases and J by 3 bases, and 10 bases separated the two germline ends. The CDR3 sequence: CASRGEDTEAFF. The CDR3, as DNA: TGTGCCAGCCGAGGGGAGGACACTGAAGCTTTCTTT.

The CDR3 loop is CASSALTSGGSYEQYF. As DNA, the CDR3 is TGTGCCAGCAGCGCACTAACTAGCGGGGGCTCCTACGAGCAGTACTTC. This rearrangement joins TRBV11-3 to TRBJ2-7; 11 nucleotides line up with TRBD2. The CDR3 sequence is 16 residues long. After removal of 5 bases from V and 0 bases from J, the junction contained 6 bases not matched to a gene. From germline, CDR1 is SGHNT and CDR2 YENEEA.

V usage is TRBV6-5 and J usage is TRBJ1-1; 7 bases agree with TRBD1. V lost 6 bases to trimming and J lost 7 bases; unmatched junction nucleotides: 11. The germline CDR1 and CDR2 sequences are MNHEY and SVGAGI. The length of the CDR3 is 14 residues. The CDR3 sequence is CASSLYRGANEAFF. DNA of the CDR3: TGTGCCAGCAGCCTGTACAGGGGCGCGAATGAAGCTTTCTTT.